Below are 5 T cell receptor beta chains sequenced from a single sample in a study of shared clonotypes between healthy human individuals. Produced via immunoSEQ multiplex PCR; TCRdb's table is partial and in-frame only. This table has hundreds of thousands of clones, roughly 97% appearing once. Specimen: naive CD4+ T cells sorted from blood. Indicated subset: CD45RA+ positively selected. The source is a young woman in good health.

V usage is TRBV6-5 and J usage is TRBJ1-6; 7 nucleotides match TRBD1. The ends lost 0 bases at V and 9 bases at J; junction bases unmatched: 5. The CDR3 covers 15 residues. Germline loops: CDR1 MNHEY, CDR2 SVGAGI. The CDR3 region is CASSYSATGPSPLHF. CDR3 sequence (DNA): TGTGCCAGCAGTTACTCGGCGACAGGGCCTTCACCCCTCCACTTT.

CDR3 sequence reads: CASSWTSGYEQFF. The CDR3 coding sequence is TGTGCCAGCAGCTGGACTAGTGGGTATGAGCAGTTCTTC. This chain uses TRBV7-2 with TRBJ2-1; 7 bases match TRBD2. Germline CDR1 reads SGHTA; CDR2 reads FQGNSA. Losses at the gene ends were 4 bases for V and 8 bases for J; bases not matched to a gene: 5. The CDR3 covers 13 residues.

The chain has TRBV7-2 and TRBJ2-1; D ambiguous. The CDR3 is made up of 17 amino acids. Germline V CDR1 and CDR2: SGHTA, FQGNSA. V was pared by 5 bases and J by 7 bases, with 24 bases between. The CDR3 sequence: CASSGYSARVYRNEQFF. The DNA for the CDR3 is TGTGCCAGCAGCGGCTATAGTGCAAGAGTGTATAGGAATGAGCAGTTCTTC.

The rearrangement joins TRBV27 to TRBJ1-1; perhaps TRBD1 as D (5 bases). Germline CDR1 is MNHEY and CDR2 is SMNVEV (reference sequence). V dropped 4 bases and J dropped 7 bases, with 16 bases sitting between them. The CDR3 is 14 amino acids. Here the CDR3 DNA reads TGTGCCAGCAGTTCCGGGGGGAGCGCCCTTGAAGCTTTCTTT. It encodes CASSSGGSALEAFF.

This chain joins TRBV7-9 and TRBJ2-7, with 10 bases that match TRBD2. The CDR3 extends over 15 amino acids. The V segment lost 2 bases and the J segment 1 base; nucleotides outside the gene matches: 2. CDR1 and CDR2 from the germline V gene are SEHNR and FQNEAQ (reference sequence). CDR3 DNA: TGTGCCAGCAGCTTAACTAGCGGGGAGTCCTACGAGCAGTACTTC. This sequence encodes CASSLTSGESYEQYF.